Below, one TCR beta chain is given with its context. The target antigen is unknown. The identical CDR3 is also encoded by other nucleotide sequences in the sample. This CDR3 contains 15 residues. V shed 4 bases and J 2 bases; nucleotides not matched to a gene: 6. Germline V lookup: CDR1 SEHNR, CDR2 FQNEAQ (reference sequence). This entry is derived from a study of cytomegalovirus exposure and HLA in healthy donors. About the research overall: Some 85 million unique TCRs, all from HLA-typed donors, were included in an early release of the data. When 300 to 500 donors were genotyped, roughly four fifths of them were found to fall in the Caucasian-associated ancestry cluster.

PCR amplification relied on 60 Vbeta primers (plus 13 Jbeta primers). Source study methods: An analysis that came later counted some 80 million unique TCR beta chains, roughly 11 million shared. Here immunoSEQ multiplex PCR was the method, and the copy in TCRdb shows in-frame clones only, minus some. The DNA gave D and trimming, while V, J and clone size come from that table. This repertoire shows 120,000 or so clones, 83% found once; its top ten account for around 20%. Study-wide results and limits: In a later analysis, TCR beta V- and J-gene trimming was associated with a missense DCLRE1C variant.

Input material: PBMCs. This chain links TRBV7-9 with TRBJ2-3, with 7 bases identical to TRBD2. The receptor's source is a man younger than 35 in good health and CMV-seropositive. The CDR3 coding sequence is TGTGCCAGCAGCTACCAGGGAGGGATCACAGATACGCAGTATTTT. This translates into CASSYQGGITDTQYF.